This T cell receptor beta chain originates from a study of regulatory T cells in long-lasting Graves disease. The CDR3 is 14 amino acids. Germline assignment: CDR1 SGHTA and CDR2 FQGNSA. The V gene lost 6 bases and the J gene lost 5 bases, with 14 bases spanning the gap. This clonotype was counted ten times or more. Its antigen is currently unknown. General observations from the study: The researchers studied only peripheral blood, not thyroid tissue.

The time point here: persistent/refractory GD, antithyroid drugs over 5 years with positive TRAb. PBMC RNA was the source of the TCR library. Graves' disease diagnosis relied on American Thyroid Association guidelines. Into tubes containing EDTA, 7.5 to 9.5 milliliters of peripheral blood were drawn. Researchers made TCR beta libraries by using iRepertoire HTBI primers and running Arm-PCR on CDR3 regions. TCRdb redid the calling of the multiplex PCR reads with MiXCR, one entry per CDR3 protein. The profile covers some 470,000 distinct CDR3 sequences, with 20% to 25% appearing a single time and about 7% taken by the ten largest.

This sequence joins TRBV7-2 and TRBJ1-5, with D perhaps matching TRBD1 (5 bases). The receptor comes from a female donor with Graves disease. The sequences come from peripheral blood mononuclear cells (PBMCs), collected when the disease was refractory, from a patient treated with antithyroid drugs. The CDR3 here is CASSLQGRDQPQHF. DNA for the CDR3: TGTGCCAGCAGTTTGCAGGGAAGGGATCAGCCCCAGCATTTT.